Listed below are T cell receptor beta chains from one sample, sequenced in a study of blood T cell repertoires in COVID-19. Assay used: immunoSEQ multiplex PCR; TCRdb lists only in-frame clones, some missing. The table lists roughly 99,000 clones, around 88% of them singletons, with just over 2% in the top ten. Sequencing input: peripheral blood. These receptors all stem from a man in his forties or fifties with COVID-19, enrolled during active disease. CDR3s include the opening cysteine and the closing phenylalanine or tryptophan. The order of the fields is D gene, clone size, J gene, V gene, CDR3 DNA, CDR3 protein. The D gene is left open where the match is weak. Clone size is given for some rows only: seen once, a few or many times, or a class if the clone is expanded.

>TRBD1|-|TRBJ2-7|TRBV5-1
TGCGCCAGCAGCTGGACAGGGCCGTACGAGCAGTACTTC
CASSWTGPYEQYF
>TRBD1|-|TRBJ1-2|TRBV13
TGTGCCAGCAGCTCACCGGACAGGGGAATAGGAGGCTACACCTTC
CASSSPDRGIGGYTF
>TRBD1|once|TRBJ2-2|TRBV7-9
TGTGCCAGCAGCTTAGAGATCACAGGGGTCAGGAACACCGGGGAGCTGTTTTTT
CASSLEITGVRNTGELFF
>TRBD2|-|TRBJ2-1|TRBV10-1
TGCGCCAGCAGTACCGCTAGCGGGGGGGCGATGTACAATGAGCAGTTCTTC
CASSTASGGAMYNEQFF
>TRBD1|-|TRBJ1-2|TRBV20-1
TGCAGTGCTAGTGCGGGGACAGGATTTGGCTACACCTTC
CSASAGTGFGYTF
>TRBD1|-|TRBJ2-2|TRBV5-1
TGCGCCAGCAGCCCCGGACAGGTGAACACCGGGGAGCTGTTTTTT
CASSPGQVNTGELFF
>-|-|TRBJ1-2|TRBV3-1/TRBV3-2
TGTGCCAGCAGCCAAGCGACTACTGGCATCTATGGCTACACCTTC
CASSQATTGIYGYTF
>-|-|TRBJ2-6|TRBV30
TGTGCCTGGAGGACTAGGGTCGGGGCCAACGTCCTGACTTTC
CAWRTRVGANVLTF
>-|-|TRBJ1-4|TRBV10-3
TGTGCCATCAGTGAACAGACAGAGGCCAGACTGTTTTTT
CAISEQTEARLFF
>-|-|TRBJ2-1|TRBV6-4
TGTGCCAGCAGTGACTCGGGGGGGCACAATGAGCAGTTCTTC
CASSDSGGHNEQFF
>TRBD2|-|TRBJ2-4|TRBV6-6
TGTGCCAGCAGTACGGCGGGGGTAGCCAAAAACATTCAGTACTTC
CASSTAGVAKNIQYF
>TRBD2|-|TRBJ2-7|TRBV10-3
TGTGCCATCAGTGGCACTTCAGCGGGGGGCCACGAGCAGTACTTC
CAISGTSAGGHEQYF
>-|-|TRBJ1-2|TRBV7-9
TGTGCCAGCAGCTTAAGTCAGAACTATGGCTACACCTTC
CASSLSQNYGYTF
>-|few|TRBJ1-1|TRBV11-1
TGTGCCAGCAGCTGGAGTTGGGTCGGAAACACTGAAGCTTTCTTT
CASSWSWVGNTEAFF
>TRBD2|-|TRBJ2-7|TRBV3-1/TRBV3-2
TGTGCCAGCAGCCAAGATAGCGGGGCCCTTGCCTACGAGCAGTACTTC
CASSQDSGALAYEQYF
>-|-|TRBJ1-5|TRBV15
TGTGCCACCAGCAACAGGTTCTATCAGCCCCAGCATTTT
CATSNRFYQPQHF
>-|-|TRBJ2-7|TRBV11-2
TGTGCCAGCAGCCCCCTGTCGAGGGTAGGAGCCTACGAGCAGTACTTC
CASSPLSRVGAYEQYF
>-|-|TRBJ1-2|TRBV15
TGTGCCACCAGCAGAGAGGTGGCGGGGGGTACCTATGGCTACACCTTC
CATSREVAGGTYGYTF
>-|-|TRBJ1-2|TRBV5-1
TGCGCCAGCAGACGGGAGGAGGGGTTTTATGGCTACACCTTC
CASRREEGFYGYTF
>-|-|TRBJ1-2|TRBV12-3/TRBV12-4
TGTGCCAGCGCCAACGGGGGGAGCTATGGCTACACCTTC
CASANGGSYGYTF
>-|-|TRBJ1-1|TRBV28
TGTGCCAGCAGGGGTGGAGGGACTGAAGCTTTCTTT
CASRGGGTEAFF
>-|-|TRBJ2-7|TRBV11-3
TGTGCCAGCAGCAGATCAGGGGTGAAGCAGTACTTC
CASSRSGVKQYF
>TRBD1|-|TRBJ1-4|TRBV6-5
TGTGCCAGCACCCGAAGAGGACAGGGGTATGAAAAACTGTTTTTT
CASTRRGQGYEKLFF
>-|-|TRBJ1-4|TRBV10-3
TGTGCCATCAGTGAGGCTGGTCAGCGGAAAAAACTGTTTTTT
CAISEAGQRKKLFF
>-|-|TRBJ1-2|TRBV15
TGTGCCACCAGCAATAGACTGGTCCCCTATGGCTACACCTTC
CATSNRLVPYGYTF
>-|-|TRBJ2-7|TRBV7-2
TGTGCCAGCAGCTCCTACTACGAGCAGTACTTC
CASSSYYEQYF
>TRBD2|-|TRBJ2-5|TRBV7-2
TGTGCCAGCAGCTTAGAGCGGCTAGCGGTCCGAGAGACCCAGTACTTC
CASSLERLAVRETQYF
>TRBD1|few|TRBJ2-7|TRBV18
TGTGCCAGCTCACCATCGGCAGGGGGTCCGTACGAGCAGTACTTC
CASSPSAGGPYEQYF
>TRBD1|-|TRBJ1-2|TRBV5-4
TGTGCCAGCAGCCCGGGAGGACAGGGGGCGTATGGCTACACCTTC
CASSPGGQGAYGYTF
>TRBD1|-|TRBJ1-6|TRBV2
TGTGCCAGCAGCTGGACAGGGGGCAGGTCCTATAATTCACCCCTCCACTTT
CASSWTGGRSYNSPLHF
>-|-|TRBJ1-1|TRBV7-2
TGTGCCAGCAGCTTAGGAGAGGTTTTCTCCGGCCGTCCTGAAGCTTTCTTT
CASSLGEVFSGRPEAFF
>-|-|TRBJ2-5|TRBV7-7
TGTGCTAGCAGCCCGACAGGACAAGAGACCCAGTACTTC
CASSPTGQETQYF
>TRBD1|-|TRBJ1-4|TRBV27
TGTGCCAGCAGTACGCGACAGGGCTATAATGAAAAACTGTTTTTT
CASSTRQGYNEKLFF
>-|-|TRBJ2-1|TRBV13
TGTGCCAGCAGCTTAGGCGGGGGGCATGAGCAGTTCTTC
CASSLGGGHEQFF
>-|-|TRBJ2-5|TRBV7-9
TGTGCCAGCAGCTTATCCGGCCAAGAGACCCAGTACTTC
CASSLSGQETQYF
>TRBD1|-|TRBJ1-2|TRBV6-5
TGTGCCAGCAGTAGGGACAGCTCCTACACCTTC
CASSRDSSYTF
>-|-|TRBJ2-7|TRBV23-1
TGCGCCAGCCAAACAAGGGCCGGGGAAGATAGGTACTTC
CASQTRAGEDRYF
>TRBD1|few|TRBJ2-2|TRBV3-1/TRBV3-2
TGTGCCAGCAGACCGACAGGGGGTCCCGGGGAGCTGTTTTTT
CASRPTGGPGELFF
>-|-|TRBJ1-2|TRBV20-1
TGCAGTGCCTCCCCCATAGATGGCTACACCTTC
CSASPIDGYTF
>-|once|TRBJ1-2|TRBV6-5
TGTGCCAGCAGTTACGATCCCCAGGCCGGTGGCTACACCTTC
CASSYDPQAGGYTF
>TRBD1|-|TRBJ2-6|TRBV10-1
TGCGCCAGCAGAGACGAGAACCGGGACAGGGGGCAACCTGGGGCCAACGTCCTGACTTTC
CASRDENRDRGQPGANVLTF
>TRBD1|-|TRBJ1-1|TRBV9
TGTGCCAGCAGCGTAGGGGACAGGATGAACACTGAAGCTTTCTTT
CASSVGDRMNTEAFF
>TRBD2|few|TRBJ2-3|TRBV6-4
TGTGCCAGCAGTGACTCTGCGGGGGGGCCTACAGATACGCAGTATTTT
CASSDSAGGPTDTQYF
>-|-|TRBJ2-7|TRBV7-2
TGTGCCAGCACCGCTTCGGCAGGGACTGGCGAGCAGTACTTC
CASTASAGTGEQYF
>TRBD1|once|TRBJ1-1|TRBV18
TGTGCCAGCTCACCACATGCAGGGGGCGAAGCTTTCTTT
CASSPHAGGEAFF
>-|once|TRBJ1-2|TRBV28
TGTGCCAGCAGTTTCAGTTCCGGACATTTGTCTGGCTACACCTTC
CASSFSSGHLSGYTF
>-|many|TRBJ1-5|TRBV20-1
TGCAGTGCTAGTACGGAGTATAGCAATCAGCCCCAGCATTTT
CSASTEYSNQPQHF
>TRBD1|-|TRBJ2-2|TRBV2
TGTGCCAGCGGGGGGACAGGGGAAAACACCGGGGAGCTGTTTTTT
CASGGTGENTGELFF
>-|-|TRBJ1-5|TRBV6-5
TGTGCCAGCATAACAGCCCCTAATCAGCCCCAGCATTTT
CASITAPNQPQHF
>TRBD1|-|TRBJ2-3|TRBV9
TGTGCCAGCAGCGAACAAGCACAGGGGGATCTTACGCAGTATTTT
CASSEQAQGDLTQYF
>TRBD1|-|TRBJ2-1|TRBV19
TGTGCCAGTAGCCTAGACAGGGGGCTATACAATGAGCAGTTCTTC
CASSLDRGLYNEQFF
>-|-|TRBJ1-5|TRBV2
TGTGCCAGCAGTGAGTCGCTAAGCAATCAGCCCCAGCATTTT
CASSESLSNQPQHF
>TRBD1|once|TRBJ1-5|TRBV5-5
TGTGCCAGCAGCCTCGGGACAGGGGTAGATCAGCCCCAGCATTTT
CASSLGTGVDQPQHF
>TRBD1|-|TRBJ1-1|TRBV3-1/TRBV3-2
TGTGCCAGCAGCCAATCAGGGGGTTCAGCTGAAGCTTTCTTT
CASSQSGGSAEAFF
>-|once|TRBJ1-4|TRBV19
TGTGCCAGTAGTCAACAGGGCTCACCCGTAAAACTGTTTTTT
CASSQQGSPVKLFF
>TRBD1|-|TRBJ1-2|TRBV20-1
TGCAGTGCTAGTCCCGGACAGGGTAACTATGGCTACACCTTC
CSASPGQGNYGYTF
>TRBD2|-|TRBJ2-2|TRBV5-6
TGTGCCAGCAGCTTCTATAGCGGGGGAAACACCGGGGAGCTGTTTTTT
CASSFYSGGNTGELFF